The 9 T cell receptor beta chains in this list originate from one sample, sequenced in a study of cytomegalovirus exposure and HLA in healthy donors. Sequencing was performed with immunoSEQ multiplex PCR; in TCRdb, only in-frame clones are kept and a portion is missing. The data contain fewer than 200,000 clones, around 96% of them singletons. Material for sequencing was PBMCs. The receptor set was obtained from a young woman in good health and CMV-seronegative.

This chain links TRBV7-2 with TRBJ1-6; 8 positions match TRBD1. V lost 7 bases and J lost 0; bases outside the gene matches: 2. The CDR3 runs 15 residues. Germline V gene lookup returns CDR1 SGHTA and CDR2 FQGNSA. The CDR3, as DNA: TGTGCCAGCAACACAGGGGGCTCCTATAATTCACCCCTCCACTTT. Residues: CASNTGGSYNSPLHF.

DNA of the CDR3: TGCGCCAGCAGCTTGGACAGAAACTATGGCTACACCTTC. Amino acid sequence: CASSLDRNYGYTF. The genes are TRBV5-1 and TRBJ1-2; D gene unclear. From germline, CDR1 is SGHRS and CDR2 YFSETQ. The CDR3 runs 13 residues. V was cut by 0 bases and J by 2 bases, with 5 bases left in between.

The chain carries TRBV18 and TRBJ2-3, with 7 bases that match TRBD2. V lost 1 base, J lost 0 bases, and 1 base stayed unmatched. This CDR3 is built from 15 residues. The germline CDR1 and CDR2 sequences are KGHSH and LQKENI. The CDR3 loop reads CASSPLLASTDTQYF. The CDR3 region has the DNA TGTGCCAGCTCACCACTACTAGCGAGCACAGATACGCAGTATTTT.

A single count supports this clone. This chain joins TRBV27 and TRBJ1-2, with D possibly matching TRBD1 (5 bases). The V gene lost 6 bases and the J gene lost 5 bases, with 10 bases spanning the gap. Germline V gene data show CDR1 as MNHEY and CDR2 as SMNVEV (reference sequence). CDR3 length: 12 residues. For the CDR3, the DNA is TGTGCCAGCAGGATCCCAGGGTATGGCTACACCTTC. As protein: CASRIPGYGYTF.

The rearrangement links TRBV7-9 to TRBJ2-7; TRBD1 matches at 7 bases. The CDR3 length is 16 residues. Losses at the gene ends were 1 base for V and 0 bases for J; bases not matched to a gene: 6. Germline assignment: CDR1 SEHNR and CDR2 FQNEAQ (reference sequence). DNA of the CDR3: TGTGCCAGCAGCTTAGAGGTAGGACAGGCCTCCTACGAGCAGTACTTC. Translated, it gives CASSLEVGQASYEQYF.

This sequence joins TRBV18 and TRBJ2-5; possible D gene TRBD2, 5 bases. From germline, CDR1 is KGHSH and CDR2 LQKENI. Trimming took 6 bases from V and 6 from J, leaving 14 bases between them. CDR3 length: 13 residues. The CDR3 reads CASSPSRSQTQYF. CDR3 sequence (DNA): TGTGCCAGCTCTCCTAGCCGCTCTCAGACCCAGTACTTC.

The rearrangement uses TRBV6-6 and TRBJ1-1; D not certain. From germline, CDR1 is MNHNY and CDR2 SVGAGI (reference sequence). The CDR3 length is 14 residues. V was shortened by 2 bases and J by 0 bases, with 7 bases between the two germline ends. The CDR3 sequence is CASSYREMNTEAFF. The CDR3 DNA reads TGTGCCAGCAGTTACAGGGAGATGAACACTGAAGCTTTCTTT.

This chain links TRBV5-3 with TRBJ1-5; weak D call: TRBD1 (5 bases). TRBV5-3 is an ORF for which the function is uncertain. The CDR3 length is 19 residues. V lost 2 bases, J lost 0 bases, and 21 bases lay in between. The CDR3 DNA is TGTGCCAGAAGCTTTGAAGCCAAAAGGGGCCGCTATAGCAATCAGCCCCAGCATTTT. This codes for CARSFEAKRGRYSNQPQHF.

V usage is TRBV5-6 and J usage is TRBJ2-7, with 11 bases aligning to TRBD2. J lost 9 bases, V lost 4 bases, and 9 bases had no gene match. Germline V gene lookup returns CDR1 SGHDT and CDR2 YYEEEE. This CDR3 is built from 14 residues. The CDR3 loop is CASSPLAGERWQYF. DNA for the CDR3: TGTGCCAGCAGCCCACTAGCGGGGGAGCGTTGGCAGTACTTC.